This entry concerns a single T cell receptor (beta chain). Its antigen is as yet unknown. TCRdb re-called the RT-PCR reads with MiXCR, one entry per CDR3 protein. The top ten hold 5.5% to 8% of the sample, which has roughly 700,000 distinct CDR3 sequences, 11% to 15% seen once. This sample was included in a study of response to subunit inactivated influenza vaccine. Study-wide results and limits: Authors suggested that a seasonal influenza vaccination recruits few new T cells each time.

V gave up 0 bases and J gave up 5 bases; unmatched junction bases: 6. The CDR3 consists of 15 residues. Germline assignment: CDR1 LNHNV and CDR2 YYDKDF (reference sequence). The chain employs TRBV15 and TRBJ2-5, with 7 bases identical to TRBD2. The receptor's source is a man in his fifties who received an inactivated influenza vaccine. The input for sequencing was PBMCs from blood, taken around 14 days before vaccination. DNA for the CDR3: TGTGCCACCAGCAGAGATCTGGGGGGGTCGGAGACCCAGTACTTC. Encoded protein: CATSRDLGGSETQYF.